The entry below gives a single TCR beta chain sequence along with its context. This clonotype was seen just once. Its antigen is unknown. A much larger clone is a single base away; this may be a read error. Because the CDR3 is missing its conserved closing phenylalanine or tryptophan, this is likely a read error. The limits of the CDR3 on the DNA are not certain, so only TCRdb's listed CDR3 is given. Total RNA and DNA were co-extracted from roughly 18-30 mg of bulk tissue with the AllPrep DNA/RNA mini kit, without cell sorting. Between late 2015 and March 2016, a handful of patients in China with histopathologically diagnosed primary liver carcinoma had their tumors surgically resected. Chronic HBV infection was present in the patients, and the patients were treatment-naive at sampling. Each tumor was sampled at five spatially separated regions: the superior, inferior, left-lateral and right-lateral poles and the tumor centre. According to histology, viable tumor cells made up more than 85% of every tumor sample. Fresh tumor and adjacent tissue pieces were bisected, with one half stored in RNAlater at -80 degrees C and the other half sent for histology.

The germline V gene specifies SGHAT as CDR1 and FQNNGV as CDR2. The CDR3 has 17 residues if both end residues are counted. These data come from a study of tumor-infiltrating lymphocytes in primary liver carcinoma (dated by TCRdb to about 2017). Regarding the study in general: Of the five patients (three men and two women, aged 30 to 69 years), four had hepatocellular carcinoma and one had combined HCC and intrahepatic cholangiocarcinoma. The five patients had tumors of stage T1-T3 N0M0, with maximum diameters ranging from about 4 to 11 cm. Roughly 3.5 to 7.5 million productive TCRbeta reads were obtained per sample, and no significant difference in read depth was found between tissue types. The study combined TCRbeta repertoire sequencing, expression microarrays and whole-exome sequencing across five regions of each liver tumor, with adjacent normal tissue and blood. TCRbeta repertoire sequencing covered about 35 specimens from 5 patients: around 25 tumor regions, 5 adjacent noncancerous liver tissues and 5 peripheral blood samples. Agilent mRNA microarray profiling was performed on the 25 to 30 tumor region samples to relate TCRbeta repertoire diversity to the local molecular phenotype. Technical replicate repertoires showed high reproducibility, with mean shared-clone rates roughly 0.87 and correlation coefficients above 0.95.

General findings and caveats noted by the study authors: Only roughly 7.5-25% of top clones appeared in all five regions of a tumor, which suggests that tumor-infiltrating T cells are spatially heterogeneous. Only five patients were included in the study, and the authors note that the findings should be validated in a larger study. Because sequencing covered only the TCR beta chain and unpaired alpha chains were not captured, true repertoire diversity is likely underestimated. Compared with blood, tumors had a significantly larger share of the repertoire taken up by the top 250 clones (p = 0.039). Repertoire overlap was found to be higher between tumor regions (mean about 35%) than between tumor-adjacent (about 17%) or tumor-blood (around 15%) pairs, consistent with antigen-driven expansion. Bulk unsorted samples precluded comparing CD4+ and CD8+ T cell repertoires.

Starting from about 500 ng total RNA, TCRbeta-specific cDNA was produced by reverse transcription with a constant-region primer and ProtoScript II reverse transcriptase. TCRbeta libraries were built with three nested multiplex PCR rounds, a slightly modified ARM-PCR procedure. Multiplex TRBV1-TRBV30 forward primers and a Cbeta reverse primer were used in the first two PCR rounds, each of which was run for around 10 cycles. Sample barcodes and Illumina adapters were added in a final 25-cycle PCR with Deep VentR polymerase. Amplicons of 200-500 bp were gel-purified with a QIAquick gel extraction kit before sequencing. An Illumina HiSeq 2500 was used to sequence the TCRbeta amplicons, generating 250-bp paired-end reads. The original methods were these. Quality trimming of reads was performed with Trimmomatic v0.33, and paired reads were merged with FLASH v1.2.11 so that full CDR3 sequences could be recovered. V, D and J germline segments were assigned to the rearranged TCRbeta sequences using MiGEC v1.2.1b. Clonotype statistics and Shannon-Wiener diversity indices were calculated with VDJtools v1.0.0. To cut down on sampling bias, every analysis after diversity analysis relied on just the 250 most abundant clonotypes from each sample. The public sequencing data were trimmed at Q25 with fastp and processed into clonotypes with MiXCR by TCRdb, which kept only in-frame beta chains. Every CDR3 protein is listed once, alongside the most common genes and DNA of its rows. TCRdb, rather than the study authors, made the V and J calls. For this sample the table gives tens of thousands of distinct CDR3 sequences, of which roughly two thirds were detected only once. The top ten clones comprise around 44% of the sample.

The specimen was liver tumor tissue from sampling region 4. The cell subset or site label of this sample denotes: tumor region T4, right-lateral pole. Here the chain combines TRBV11-2 and TRBJ2-3; the table's D call of TRBD1 was not tested on the DNA. This sequence was found in a man in his forties or fifties with primary liver carcinoma and hepatitis B virus infection. The CDR3 reads as follows: CASNLDPGETSTDTQYL.